This is a list of T cell receptor beta chains from one sample in a study of immune characterization of retroperitoneal liposarcoma. One entry per CDR3 protein, called by TCRdb with MiXCR from the PCR reads. Among more than 6,500 distinct CDR3 sequences listed, around 45% were seen once. The sequencing sample was made of tumor tissue. These receptors were collected from a male donor with retroperitoneal liposarcoma. Each CDR3 is given with its conserved first and last residue. A D gene is named only where the DNA matches it firmly. Size tells how often a clone was seen (once, few, many) or the class of an expanded clone, and some rows leave it out.

CDR3 length	clone size	V gene	D gene	J gene	CDR3 DNA	CDR3 protein
17	NA	TRBV28	NA	TRBJ2-5	TGTGCCAGCAGTTTATTACCGGGGCGAGGGATCCAAGAGACCCAGTACTTC	CASSLLPGRGIQETQYF
15	medium-sized	TRBV7-2	NA	TRBJ2-1	TGTGCCAGCACCACTTCGCGGGACTCCCAAGAGACCCAGTTCTTC	CASTTSRDSQETQFF
13	NA	TRBV7-6	NA	TRBJ2-1	TGTGCCAGCAGCTCACACCCAAACAATGAGCAGTTCTTC	CASSSHPNNEQFF
13	few	TRBV6-5	TRBD2	TRBJ2-7	TGTGCCAGCAGTCAGGGAGGGACCTACGAGCAGTACTTC	CASSQGGTYEQYF
17	NA	TRBV6-1	TRBD2	TRBJ2-1	TGTGCCAGCAGTTCGCTAGCGGGGGGGCCAGCCGACAATGAGCAGTTCTTC	CASSSLAGGPADNEQFF
16	NA	TRBV6-1	NA	TRBJ2-3	TGTGCCAGCAGGGGGGTTGGGACGCCGAACACAGATACGCAGTATTTT	CASRGVGTPNTDTQYF
16	once	TRBV6-5	TRBD2	TRBJ2-3	TGTGCCAGCAGTTTTGAGGGGAGGGATAGCACAGATACGCAGTATTTT	CASSFEGRDSTDTQYF
16	NA	TRBV6-1	TRBD1	TRBJ2-1	TGTGCCAGCAGTAAAACAGGGGGTCTCTCCTACAATGAGCAGTTCTTC	CASSKTGGLSYNEQFF
16	NA	TRBV6-1	TRBD2	TRBJ2-3	TGTGCCAGCAGTGAAAGAGGACTAGCGGGAGGGCTTGAGCAGTTCTTT	CASSERGLAGGLEQFF
13	NA	TRBV7-3	NA	TRBJ2-1	TGTGCCAGCAGCCTACGGACGGATACCAGGGAGTTCTTC	CASSLRTDTREFF
14	NA	TRBV12-3/TRBV12-4	TRBD2	TRBJ2-1	TGTGCCAGCAGTCGGACTAGCGCGGACTACGAGCAGTTCTTC	CASSRTSADYEQFF
15	few	TRBV12-3/TRBV12-4	NA	TRBJ2-1	TGTGCCAGCAGACTTGAACTAGCACCGATTGGTGAGCAGTTCTTC	CASRLELAPIGEQFF
13	NA	TRBV7-6	NA	TRBJ2-1	TGTGCCAGCAGCCCGGACATTTCCTACGAGCAGTTCTTC	CASSPDISYEQFF
13	once	TRBV6-6	NA	TRBJ2-7	TGTGCCAGCAGTTACAAGGGCCTCTACGAGCAGTACTTC	CASSYKGLYEQYF
16	NA	TRBV6-1	TRBD2	TRBJ2-1	TGTGCCAGCAGTAAAATTAGCGGGAGGGCCTACAATGAGCAGTTCTTC	CASSKISGRAYNEQFF
15	few	TRBV7-6	NA	TRBJ2-7	TGTGCCAGCAGCCCCACCTCTCCCGGGCCTAGCGAGCAGTACTTC	CASSPTSPGPSEQYF
13	many	TRBV11-3	NA	TRBJ2-3	TGTGCCAGCAGCCCGCACGGCACAGATACGCAGTATTTT	CASSPHGTDTQYF
14	large	TRBV6-6	NA	TRBJ2-5	TGTGCCAGCAGTTACGGCCTAGGACAAGAGACCCAGTACTTC	CASSYGLGQETQYF
14	NA	TRBV7-2	NA	TRBJ2-3	TGTGCCAGCAACATGGAGGGGGCGTCAGATACGCAGTATTTT	CASNMEGASDTQYF
11	NA	TRBV27	NA	TRBJ2-1	TGTGAGACGGGGACCTACAATGAGCAGTTCTTC	CETGTYNEQFF
14	once	TRBV27	NA	TRBJ2-7	TGTGCCAGCACCCGACGGGTAGGTGGCTACGAGCAGTACTTC	CASTRRVGGYEQYF
13	NA	TRBV10-2	TRBD2	TRBJ2-5	TGCGCCAGCGCCGGGACTACTGGAGAGACCCAGTACTTC	CASAGTTGETQYF
17	few	TRBV12-3/TRBV12-4	NA	TRBJ2-1	TGTGCCAGCAGTTCCGGGCGGGGGCCGCGGGCTACGGATGAGCAGTTCTTC	CASSSGRGPRATDEQFF
13	NA	TRBV6-8	TRBD1	TRBJ1-2	TGTGCCACCGAGACAGGGGGCGGCTATGGCTACACCTTC	CATETGGGYGYTF
19	few	TRBV27	TRBD2	TRBJ2-3	TGTGCCAGCAGAGCCACGGGGCTAGCGGGACAGTCTAGCACAGATACGCAGTATTTT	CASRATGLAGQSSTDTQYF
14	NA	TRBV6-2/TRBV6-3	NA	TRBJ2-1	TGTGCCAGCACCGAAGGGACATCGACCAATGAGCAGTTCTTC	CASTEGTSTNEQFF
17	NA	TRBV7-2	TRBD2	TRBJ2-7	TGTGCCAGCAGCCGCGGGACTAGCGGGAGTAAGTCCTACGAGCAGTACTTC	CASSRGTSGSKSYEQYF
13	NA	TRBV6-4	NA	TRBJ2-3	TGTGCCAGCAGTGACCGGGTCACAGATACGCAGTATTTT	CASSDRVTDTQYF
15	once	TRBV6-4	NA	TRBJ2-1	TGTGCCAGCAGTGTCGGGCTAGAGGGGTACAATGAGCAGTTCTTC	CASSVGLEGYNEQFF
11	NA	TRBV6-1	NA	TRBJ2-1	TGTGCCAGCAGTTCCCCAGAGACCCAGTTCTTC	CASSSPETQFF
13	NA	TRBV6-1	NA	TRBJ2-1	TGTGCCAGCAGTGAACTCACTTCCGGGGAGCAGTTCTTC	CASSELTSGEQFF
14	medium-sized	TRBV6-1	NA	TRBJ1-5	TGTGCCAGCAGTGTGGTAGGGGCTGATCAGCCCCAGCATTTT	CASSVVGADQPQHF
14	medium-sized	TRBV7-2	NA	TRBJ1-2	NA	CASSFGSGGRGYTF